Shown below are 9 T cell receptor beta chains from a single sample sequenced in a study of blood T cell repertoires in COVID-19. TCRdb's copy holds only in-frame clones and misses some; the assay was immunoSEQ multiplex PCR. Here the sample spans tens of thousands of clones, about 90% being singletons. The sample was peripheral blood. Source of these receptors: a man aged 50-60 years with active COVID-19.

The chain joins TRBV24-1 to TRBJ2-5; 8 bases are a match to TRBD2. The CDR3 covers 15 residues. CDR1 KGHDR and CDR2 SFDVKD come from the germline V gene. J was trimmed by 4 bases and V by 3 bases; bases with no gene match: 6. In nucleotides, the CDR3 is TGTGCCACCAGTGATGCAAGCGGGAGCGGAGAGACCCAGTACTTC. This encodes CATSDASGSGETQYF.

This clone was picked up one time. V gene TRBV5-1 combines with J gene TRBJ2-3; the D is unclear. The CDR3 has 14 amino acids. V lost 2 bases and J 4 bases, leaving 11 bases between the germline ends. Germline V gives CDR1 SGHRS, CDR2 YFSETQ. CDR3 DNA sequence: TGCGCCAGCAGCTTAGACAATCCCGCAGATACGCAGTATTTT. Translating gives CASSLDNPADTQYF.

The rearrangement joins TRBV27 to TRBJ1-1; D call uncertain. The CDR3 is 14 residues long. From germline, CDR1 is MNHEY and CDR2 SMNVEV (reference sequence). V was pared by 1 base and J by 8 bases, with 14 bases between. The CDR3 nucleotides are TGTGCCAGCAGTTTATTAGTGGGAGGTGGCGAAGCTTTCTTT. Translating gives CASSLLVGGGEAFF.

This sequence joins TRBV12-5 and TRBJ1-1; TRBD1 aligns across 7 bases. The CDR3 has 16 amino acids. Losses at the gene ends were 4 bases for V and 0 bases for J; bases not matched to a gene: 8. Germline V gene data show CDR1 as LGHNT and CDR2 as FRNRAP. CDR3 coding DNA: TGTGCTAGTGGTTCCCCGGGACAGAGCATGAACACTGAAGCTTTCTTT. As protein: CASGSPGQSMNTEAFF.

The chain has TRBV28 and TRBJ1-2; D is possibly TRBD1 (5 bases). CDR3 length equals 15 residues. Germline V gives CDR1 MDHEN, CDR2 SYDVKM. The V gene lost 6 bases and the J gene lost 1 base, with 15 bases spanning the gap. This CDR3 is CASSRGFGSNYGYTF. CDR3 nucleotide sequence: TGTGCCAGCAGCCGGGGGTTCGGGAGTAACTATGGCTACACCTTC.

The chain links TRBV3-1 (or the pseudogene TRBV3-2) to TRBJ2-1; 13 positions match TRBD2. This CDR3 is 18 amino acids long. Germline CDR1 reads LGHDT; CDR2 reads YNNKEL (reference sequence). Trimming took 1 base from V and 8 from J; bases not matched to a gene: 11. The CDR3 DNA reads TGTGCCAGCAGCCAAGGGGGACTAGCGGGACCGGGTATCCATGAGCAGTTCTTC. The encoded protein is CASSQGGLAGPGIHEQFF.

The chain couples TRBV3-1 (or the pseudogene TRBV3-2) to TRBJ2-5; 7 bases line up with TRBD2. J gave up 2 bases and V 1 base, and 1 base lay outside the gene matches. Germline assignment: CDR1 LGHDT and CDR2 YNNKEL (reference sequence). CDR3 size: 14 residues. CDR3 residues: CASSQGGGQETQYF. The CDR3 DNA sequence: TGTGCCAGCAGCCAAGGGGGAGGGCAAGAGACCCAGTACTTC.

CDR3 nucleotides: TGTGCCAGTAGTATAGGACGGGGGTCTGGGGCCAACGTCCTGACTTTC. Its protein is CASSIGRGSGANVLTF. This chain uses TRBV19 with TRBJ2-6, with a tentative D call TRBD2 (6 bases). V was pared by 1 base and J by 1 base, with 8 bases between. The CDR3 covers 16 residues. Germline CDR1 LNHDA, CDR2 SQIVND (reference sequence).

This chain uses TRBV4-1 with TRBJ1-1, with 7 nucleotides matching TRBD1. V shed 0 bases, J shed 4 bases, and the junction held 2 bases outside the gene matches. The germline CDR1 and CDR2 sequences are MGHRA and YSYEKL. The CDR3 is 14 amino acids. CDR3 in amino acids: CASSQERQGTEAFF. DNA for the CDR3: TGCGCCAGCAGCCAAGAAAGACAGGGCACTGAAGCTTTCTTT.